This T cell receptor (beta chain) stems from a study of blood T cell repertoires in COVID-19. Background on the study: Sources were T cells, B-cell-depleted T cells, or PBMCs; the material itself was cDNA or gDNA.

Measured with immunoSEQ multiplex PCR; TCRdb has only the in-frame clones, and not every one. Of about 330,000 clones listed, roughly 90% were seen once; the top ten hold roughly a tenth. Seattle's cohort entered during active infection and was followed longitudinally. There are 15 residues in the CDR3. CDR1 and CDR2 from the germline V gene are LGHDT and YNNKEL (reference sequence). V dropped 4 bases and J dropped 4; count of bases not matched to a gene: 6. This chain joins TRBV3-1 (or the pseudogene TRBV3-2) and TRBJ2-1, with TRBD2 matching over 8 bases. Sequencing was carried out using peripheral blood. This clonotype was sampled from a man younger than 40 with COVID-19, enrolled during active disease. The CDR3 coding sequence is TGTGCCAGCAGCCCTAACAGCGGGGGTTACAATGAGCAGTTCTTC. Protein: CASSPNSGGYNEQFF.